This T cell receptor (beta chain) was profiled in a study of blood T cells in healthy people across ages. Study findings and constraints: Unsorted PBMCs prevented conclusive naive versus antigen-experienced comparison.

A sample-barcoded 5' primer and a J-beta primer mix were used in a second PCR of roughly 7 to 11 cycles. MiXCR, run by TCRdb on the 5' RACE reads, gives a single entry per CDR3 protein. The repertoire includes more than 1,000,000 distinct CDR3 sequences, under 30% of them detected once, and 0.75% sits in the top ten. In this sample, this clonotype turned up a few times. The antigen is not known. In germline, CDR1 is LGHDT, CDR2 YNNKEL (reference sequence). Trimming pared 1 base from V and 5 bases from J, leaving 11 bases between. The CDR3 is 14 residues long. This sample was shared with a second study, whose subject was T cells of mothers and their children. From that second work: Related and unrelated pairs show similar shaping of TCR recombination output by thymic selection.

The rearrangement uses TRBV3-1 and TRBJ1-1; TRBD1 might be the D (5 bases). Sequencing input: blood. The sequence was obtained from a girl aged 2-10 years in good health. CDR3: CASSQVGSGTEAFF. As DNA, the CDR3 is TGTGCCAGCAGCCAAGTAGGTTCAGGGACTGAAGCTTTCTTT.